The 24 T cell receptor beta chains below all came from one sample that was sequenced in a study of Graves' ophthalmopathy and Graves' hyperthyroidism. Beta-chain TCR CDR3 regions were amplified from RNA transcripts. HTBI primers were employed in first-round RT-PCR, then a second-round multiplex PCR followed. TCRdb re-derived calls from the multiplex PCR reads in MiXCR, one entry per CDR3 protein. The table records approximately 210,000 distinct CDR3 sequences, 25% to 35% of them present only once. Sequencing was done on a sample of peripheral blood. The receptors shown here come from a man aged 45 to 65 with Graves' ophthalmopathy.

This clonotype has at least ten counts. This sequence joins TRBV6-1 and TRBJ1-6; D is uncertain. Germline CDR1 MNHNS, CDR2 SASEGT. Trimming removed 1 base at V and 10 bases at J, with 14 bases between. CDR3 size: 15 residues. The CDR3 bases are TGTGCCAGCAGTGAAGAGGCAGGATGGCGCTCACCCCTCCACTTT. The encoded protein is CASSEEAGWRSPLHF.

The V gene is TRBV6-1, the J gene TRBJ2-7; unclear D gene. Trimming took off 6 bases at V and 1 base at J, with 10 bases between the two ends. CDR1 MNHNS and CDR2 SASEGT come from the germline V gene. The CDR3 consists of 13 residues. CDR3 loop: CASRVLESYEQYF. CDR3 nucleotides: TGTGCCAGCAGGGTGCTGGAGTCCTACGAGCAGTACTTC.

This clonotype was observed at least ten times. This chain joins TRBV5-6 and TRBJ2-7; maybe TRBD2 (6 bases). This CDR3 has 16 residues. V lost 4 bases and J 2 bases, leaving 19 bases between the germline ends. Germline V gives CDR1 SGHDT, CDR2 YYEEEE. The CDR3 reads CASSGGTERSPYEQYF. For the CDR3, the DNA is TGTGCCAGCAGCGGCGGGACCGAGAGATCCCCCTACGAGCAGTACTTC.

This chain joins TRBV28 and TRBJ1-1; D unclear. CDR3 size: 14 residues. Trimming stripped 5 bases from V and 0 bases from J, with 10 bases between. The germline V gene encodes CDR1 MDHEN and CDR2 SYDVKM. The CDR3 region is CASSPTDLNTEAFF. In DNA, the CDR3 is TGTGCCAGCAGTCCGACGGACCTGAACACTGAAGCTTTCTTT. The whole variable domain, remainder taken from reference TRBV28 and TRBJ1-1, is DVKVTQSSRYLVKRTGEKVFLECVQDMDHENMFWYRQDPGLGLRLIYFSYDVKMKEKGDIPEGYSVSREKKERFSLILESASTNQTSMYLCASSPTDLNTEAFFGQGTRLTVV.

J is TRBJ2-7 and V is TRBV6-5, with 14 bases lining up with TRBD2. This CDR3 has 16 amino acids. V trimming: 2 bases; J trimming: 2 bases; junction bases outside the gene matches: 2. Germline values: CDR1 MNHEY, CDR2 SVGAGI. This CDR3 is CASSYRLAGGTYEQYF. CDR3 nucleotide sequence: TGTGCCAGCAGTTACCGACTAGCGGGAGGGACCTACGAGCAGTACTTC.

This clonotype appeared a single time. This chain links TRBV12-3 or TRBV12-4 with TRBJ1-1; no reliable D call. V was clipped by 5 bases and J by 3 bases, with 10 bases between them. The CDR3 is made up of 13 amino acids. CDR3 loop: CASSPNIYTEAFF. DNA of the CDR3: TGTGCCAGCAGTCCCAATATATACACTGAAGCTTTCTTT.

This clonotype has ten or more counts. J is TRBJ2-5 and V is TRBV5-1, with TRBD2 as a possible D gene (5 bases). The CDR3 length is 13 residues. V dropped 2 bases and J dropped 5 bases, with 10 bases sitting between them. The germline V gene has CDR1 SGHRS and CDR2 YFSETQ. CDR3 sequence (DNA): TGCGCCAGCAGCTTTTGGAGGAGCGAGACCCAGTACTTC. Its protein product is CASSFWRSETQYF.

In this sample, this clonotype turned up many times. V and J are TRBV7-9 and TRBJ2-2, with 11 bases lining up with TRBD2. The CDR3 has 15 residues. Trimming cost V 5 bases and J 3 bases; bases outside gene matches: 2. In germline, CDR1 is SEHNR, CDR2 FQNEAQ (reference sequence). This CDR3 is CASSTGLADTGELFF. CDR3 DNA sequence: TGTGCCAGCAGCACGGGACTAGCGGACACCGGGGAGCTGTTTTTT.

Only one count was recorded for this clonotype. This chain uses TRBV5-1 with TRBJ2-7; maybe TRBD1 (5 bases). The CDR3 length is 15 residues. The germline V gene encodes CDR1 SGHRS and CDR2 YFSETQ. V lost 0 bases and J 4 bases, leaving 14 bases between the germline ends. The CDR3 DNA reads TGCGCCAGCAGCTTGGTTGGACACTCTAATTACGAGCAGTACTTC. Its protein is CASSLVGHSNYEQYF.

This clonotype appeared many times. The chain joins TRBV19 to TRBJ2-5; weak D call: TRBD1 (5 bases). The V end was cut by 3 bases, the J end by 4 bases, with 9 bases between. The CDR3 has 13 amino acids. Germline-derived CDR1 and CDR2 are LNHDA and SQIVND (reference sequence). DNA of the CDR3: TGTGCCAGTAGTATCGCAGGGCCAGAGACCCAGTACTTC. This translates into CASSIAGPETQYF.

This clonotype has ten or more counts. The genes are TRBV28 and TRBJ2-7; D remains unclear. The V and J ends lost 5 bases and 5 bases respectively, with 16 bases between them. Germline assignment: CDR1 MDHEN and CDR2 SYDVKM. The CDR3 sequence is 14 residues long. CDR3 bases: TGTGCCAGCAGTCCTGCCGGTGTTCCCGACGAGCAGTACTTC. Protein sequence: CASSPAGVPDEQYF.

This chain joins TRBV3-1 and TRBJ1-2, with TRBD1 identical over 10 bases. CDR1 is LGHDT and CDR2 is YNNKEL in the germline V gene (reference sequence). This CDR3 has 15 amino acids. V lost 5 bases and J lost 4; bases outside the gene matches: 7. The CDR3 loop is CASSFRQGAGYGYTF. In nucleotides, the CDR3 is TGTGCCAGCAGCTTCCGACAGGGGGCCGGCTATGGCTACACCTTC.

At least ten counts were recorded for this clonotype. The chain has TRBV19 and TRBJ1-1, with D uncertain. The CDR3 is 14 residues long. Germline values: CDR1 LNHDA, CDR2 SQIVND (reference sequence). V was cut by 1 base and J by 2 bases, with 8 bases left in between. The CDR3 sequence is CASSIGGLNTEAFF. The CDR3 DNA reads TGTGCCAGTAGTATAGGGGGTCTCAACACTGAAGCTTTCTTT.

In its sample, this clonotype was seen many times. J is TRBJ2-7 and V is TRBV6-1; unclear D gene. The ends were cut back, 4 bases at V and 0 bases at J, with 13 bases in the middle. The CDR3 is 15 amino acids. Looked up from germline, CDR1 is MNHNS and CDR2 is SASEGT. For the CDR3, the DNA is TGTGCCAGCAGTGCTGCAGGAATTTTCTCCTACGAGCAGTACTTC. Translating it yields CASSAAGIFSYEQYF.

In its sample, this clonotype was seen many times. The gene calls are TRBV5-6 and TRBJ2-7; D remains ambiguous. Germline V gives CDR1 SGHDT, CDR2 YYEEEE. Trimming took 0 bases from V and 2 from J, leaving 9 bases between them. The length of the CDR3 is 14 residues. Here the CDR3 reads CASSLEFTTYEQYF. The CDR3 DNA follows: TGTGCCAGCAGCTTGGAGTTTACGACCTACGAGCAGTACTTC.

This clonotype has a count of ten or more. The CDR3 reads CASSPGGVQQYF. In nucleotides, the CDR3 is TGCGCCAGCAGCCCGGGGGGTGTACAGCAGTACTTC. This chain uses TRBV4-1 with TRBJ2-7; 7 nucleotides line up with TRBD2. Germline assignment: CDR1 MGHRA and CDR2 YSYEKL. V lost 4 bases to trimming and J lost 8 bases; unmatched junction nucleotides: 5. This CDR3 has 12 amino acids.

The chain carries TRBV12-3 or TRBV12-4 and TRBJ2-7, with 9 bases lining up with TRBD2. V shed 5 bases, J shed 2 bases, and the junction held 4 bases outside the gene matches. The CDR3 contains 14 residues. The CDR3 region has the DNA TGTGCCAGCAGTCCAGTAGCGGGAGCCTACGAGCAGTACTTC. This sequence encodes CASSPVAGAYEQYF.

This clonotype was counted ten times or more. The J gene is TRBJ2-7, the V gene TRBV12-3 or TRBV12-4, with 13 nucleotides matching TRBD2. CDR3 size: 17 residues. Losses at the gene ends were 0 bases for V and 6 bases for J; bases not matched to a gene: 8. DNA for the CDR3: TGTGCCAGCAGTTTAGCCTTTACTAGCGGGAGGGCCCGCGAGCAGTACTTC. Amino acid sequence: CASSLAFTSGRAREQYF.

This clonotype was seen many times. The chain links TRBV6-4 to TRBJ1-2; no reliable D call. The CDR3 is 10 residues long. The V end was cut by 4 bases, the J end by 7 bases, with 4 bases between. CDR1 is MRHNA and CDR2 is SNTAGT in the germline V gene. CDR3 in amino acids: CASSGSGYTF. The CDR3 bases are TGTGCCAGCAGTGGCTCTGGCTACACCTTC.

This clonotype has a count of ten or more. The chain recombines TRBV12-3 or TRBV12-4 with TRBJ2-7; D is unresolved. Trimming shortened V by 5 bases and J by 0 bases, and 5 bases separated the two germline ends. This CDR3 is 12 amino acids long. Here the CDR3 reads CASSQSSYEQYF. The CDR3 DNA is TGTGCCAGCAGTCAGAGCTCCTACGAGCAGTACTTC.

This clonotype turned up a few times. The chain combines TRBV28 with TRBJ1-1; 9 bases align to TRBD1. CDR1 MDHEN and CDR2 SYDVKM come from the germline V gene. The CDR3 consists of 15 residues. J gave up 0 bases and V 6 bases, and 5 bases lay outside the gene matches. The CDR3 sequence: CASRGTGRLNTEAFF. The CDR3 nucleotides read TGTGCCAGCAGGGGGACAGGGAGATTGAACACTGAAGCTTTCTTT.

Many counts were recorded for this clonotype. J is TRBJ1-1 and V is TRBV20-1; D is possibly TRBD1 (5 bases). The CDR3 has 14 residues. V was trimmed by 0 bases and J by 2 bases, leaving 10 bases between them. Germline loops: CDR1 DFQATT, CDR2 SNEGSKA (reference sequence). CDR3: CSAREGRTNTEAFF. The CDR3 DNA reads TGCAGTGCTAGAGAGGGACGGACAAACACTGAAGCTTTCTTT.

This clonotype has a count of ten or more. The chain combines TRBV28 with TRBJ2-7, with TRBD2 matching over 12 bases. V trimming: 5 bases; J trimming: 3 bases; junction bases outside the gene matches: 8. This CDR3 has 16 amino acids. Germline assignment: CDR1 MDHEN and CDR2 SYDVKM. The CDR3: CASSTLAGGGIYEQYF. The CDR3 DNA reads TGTGCCAGCAGTACCCTAGCGGGAGGGGGAATCTACGAGCAGTACTTC. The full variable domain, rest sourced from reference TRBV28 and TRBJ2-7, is DVKVTQSSRYLVKRTGEKVFLECVQDMDHENMFWYRQDPGLGLRLIYFSYDVKMKEKGDIPEGYSVSREKKERFSLILESASTNQTSMYLCASSTLAGGGIYEQYFGPGTRLTVT.

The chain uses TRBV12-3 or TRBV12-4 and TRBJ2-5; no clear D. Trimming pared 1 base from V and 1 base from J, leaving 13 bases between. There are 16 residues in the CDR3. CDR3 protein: CASSLGGPGRQETQYF. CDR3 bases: TGTGCCAGCAGTTTAGGAGGACCTGGGCGCCAAGAGACCCAGTACTTC.